Presented here are 3 T cell receptor beta chains from one specimen sequenced in a study of neoadjuvant nivolumab and ipilimumab in lung cancer (TCRdb year 2020). The protocol used for the library was the immunoSEQ multiplex PCR assay. Not all clones reach the TCRdb copy of this immuneACCESS table, which keeps in-frame sequences only. Checked studies attribute under half of the gap to unresolved V genes and leave the rest unexplained. The sample has around 7,500 clones on record, around 90% of them singletons. The top ten constitute 2.4% of the sample. The sample's time point label is to be understood as: at surgical resection after neoadjuvant nivolumab +/- ipilimumab. The specimen comprised tumor tissue, sampled after neoadjuvant nivolumab, alone or with ipilimumab, at or shortly before surgery. Every receptor here comes from an adult with non-small cell lung cancer. Some clones in this sample may be carry-over from other donors' samples.

The chain has TRBV25-1 and TRBJ1-6; 7 positions match TRBD1. This CDR3 is 15 amino acids long. Losses at the gene ends were 9 bases for V and 6 bases for J; bases not matched to a gene: 11. CDR1 and CDR2 (germline): MGHDK, SYGVNS. CDR3 DNA sequence: TGTGCCAGTGAGGTAGGGGGCATCGGTAATTCACCCCTCCACTTT. Protein sequence: CASEVGGIGNSPLHF.

The chain joins TRBV6-6 to TRBJ2-7; 9 bases line up with TRBD1. The CDR3 loop spans 15 amino acids. The J segment lost 4 bases and the V segment lost 5 bases, leaving 9 bases of the junction unmatched. Germline V CDR1 and CDR2: MNHNY, SVGAGI (reference sequence). CDR3: CASSPRDRAMYEQYF. CDR3 nucleotide sequence: TGTGCCAGCAGTCCCCGGGACAGGGCCATGTACGAGCAGTACTTC.

The V call is TRBV7-6, the J call TRBJ2-7; TRBD2 matches at 13 bases. There are 15 residues in the CDR3. Germline CDR1 is SGHVS and CDR2 is FNYEAQ. After removal of 2 bases from V and 2 bases from J, the junction contained 0 bases not matched to a gene. The CDR3 reads CASSLTSGRAYEQYF. The CDR3 coding sequence is TGTGCCAGCAGCTTAACTAGCGGGAGGGCCTACGAGCAGTACTTC.